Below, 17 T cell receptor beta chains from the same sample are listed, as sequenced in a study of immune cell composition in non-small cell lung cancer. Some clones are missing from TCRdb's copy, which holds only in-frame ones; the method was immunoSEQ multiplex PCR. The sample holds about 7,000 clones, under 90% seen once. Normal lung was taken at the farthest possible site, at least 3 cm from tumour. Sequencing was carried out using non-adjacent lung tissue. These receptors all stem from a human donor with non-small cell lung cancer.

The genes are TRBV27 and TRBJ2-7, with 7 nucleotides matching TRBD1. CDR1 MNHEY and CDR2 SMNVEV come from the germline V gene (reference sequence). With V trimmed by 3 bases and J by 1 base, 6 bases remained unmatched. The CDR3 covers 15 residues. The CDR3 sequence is CASSFQDRPSYEQYF. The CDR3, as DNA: TGTGCCAGCAGTTTCCAGGACAGGCCGTCCTACGAGCAGTACTTC.

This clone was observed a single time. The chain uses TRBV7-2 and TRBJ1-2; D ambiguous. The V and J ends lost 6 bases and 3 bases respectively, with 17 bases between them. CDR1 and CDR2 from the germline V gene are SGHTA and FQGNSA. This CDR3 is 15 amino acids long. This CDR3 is CASRESAGGHYGYTF. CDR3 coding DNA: TGTGCCAGCAGGGAGAGCGCAGGAGGCCACTATGGCTACACCTTC. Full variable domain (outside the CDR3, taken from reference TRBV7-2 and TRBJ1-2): GAGVSQSPSNKVTEKGKDVELRCDPISGHTALYWYRQSLGQGLEFLIYFQGNSAPDKSGLPSDRFSAERTGGSVSTLTIQRTQQEDSAVYLCASRESAGGHYGYTFGSGTRLTVV.

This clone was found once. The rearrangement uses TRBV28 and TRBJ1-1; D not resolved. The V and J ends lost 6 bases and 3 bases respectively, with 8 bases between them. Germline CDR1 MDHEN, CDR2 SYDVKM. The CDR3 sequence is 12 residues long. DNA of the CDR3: TGTGCCAGCAGGCGACTCGACACTGAAGCTTTCTTT. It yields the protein CASRRLDTEAFF.

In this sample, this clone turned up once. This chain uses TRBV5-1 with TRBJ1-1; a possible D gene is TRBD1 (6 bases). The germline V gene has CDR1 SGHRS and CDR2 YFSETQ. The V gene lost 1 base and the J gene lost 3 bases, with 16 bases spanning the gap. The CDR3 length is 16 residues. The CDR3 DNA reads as TGCGCCAGCAGCTTGTCGGGGGGCGGAGGGGACACTGAAGCTTTCTTT. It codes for CASSLSGGGGDTEAFF.

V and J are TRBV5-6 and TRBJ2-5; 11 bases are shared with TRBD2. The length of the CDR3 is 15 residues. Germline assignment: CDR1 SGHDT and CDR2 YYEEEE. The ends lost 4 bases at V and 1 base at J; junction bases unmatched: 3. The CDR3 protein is CASSPGTSGQETQYF. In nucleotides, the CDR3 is TGTGCCAGCAGCCCCGGGACTAGCGGCCAAGAGACCCAGTACTTC.

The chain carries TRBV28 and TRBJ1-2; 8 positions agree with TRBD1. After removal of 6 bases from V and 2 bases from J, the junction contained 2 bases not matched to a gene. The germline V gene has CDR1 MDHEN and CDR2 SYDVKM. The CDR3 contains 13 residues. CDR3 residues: CASRRTGNYGYTF. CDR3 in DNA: TGTGCCAGCAGGCGGACAGGGAACTATGGCTACACCTTC.

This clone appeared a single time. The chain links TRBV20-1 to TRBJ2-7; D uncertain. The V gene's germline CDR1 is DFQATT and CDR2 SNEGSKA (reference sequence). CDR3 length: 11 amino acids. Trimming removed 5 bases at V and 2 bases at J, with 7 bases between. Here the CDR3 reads CSALVAYEQYF. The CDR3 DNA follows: TGCAGTGCTCTAGTGGCCTACGAGCAGTACTTC.

CDR3 DNA: TGTGCCAGCAGCAAACGGTCTCAAGAGACCCAGTACTTC. Encoded protein: CASSKRSQETQYF. V gene TRBV7-2 combines with J gene TRBJ2-5; no clear D gene. Trimming left V 5 bases short and J 2 bases short, with 9 bases between. Germline V CDR1 and CDR2: SGHTA, FQGNSA. This CDR3 has 13 residues.

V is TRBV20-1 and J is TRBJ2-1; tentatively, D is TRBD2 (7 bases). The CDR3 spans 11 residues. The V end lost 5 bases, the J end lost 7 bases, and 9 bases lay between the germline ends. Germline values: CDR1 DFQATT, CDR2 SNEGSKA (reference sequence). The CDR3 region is CSAEGGNEQFF. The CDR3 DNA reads TGCAGTGCTGAGGGGGGGAATGAGCAGTTCTTC.

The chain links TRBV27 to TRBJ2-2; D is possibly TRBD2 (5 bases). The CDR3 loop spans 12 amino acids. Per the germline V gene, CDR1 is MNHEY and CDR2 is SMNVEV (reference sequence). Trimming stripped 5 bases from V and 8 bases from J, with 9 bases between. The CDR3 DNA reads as TGTGCCAGCAGTCCCCGGGGTGGGGAGCTGTTTTTT. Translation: CASSPRGGELFF.

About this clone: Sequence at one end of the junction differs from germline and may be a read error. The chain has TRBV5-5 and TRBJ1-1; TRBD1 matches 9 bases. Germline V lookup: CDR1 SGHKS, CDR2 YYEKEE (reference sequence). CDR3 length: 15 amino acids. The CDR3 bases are TGCGCCAGCAGCCTTCAGGACAGGGGGAACACTGAAGCTTTCTTT. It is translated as CASSLQDRGNTEAFF. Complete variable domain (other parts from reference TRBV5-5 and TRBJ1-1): DAGVTQSPTHLIKTRGQQVTLRCSPISGHKSVSWYQQVLGQGPQFIFQYYEKEERGRGNFPDRFSARQFPNYSSELNVNALLLGDSALYLCASSLQDRGNTEAFFGQGTRLTVV.

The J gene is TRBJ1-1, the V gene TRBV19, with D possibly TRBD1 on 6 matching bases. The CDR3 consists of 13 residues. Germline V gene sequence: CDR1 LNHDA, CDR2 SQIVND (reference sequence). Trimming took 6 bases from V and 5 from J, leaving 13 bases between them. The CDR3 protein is CASSHRVTTEAFF. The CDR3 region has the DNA TGTGCCAGTAGCCACAGGGTAACAACTGAAGCTTTCTTT.

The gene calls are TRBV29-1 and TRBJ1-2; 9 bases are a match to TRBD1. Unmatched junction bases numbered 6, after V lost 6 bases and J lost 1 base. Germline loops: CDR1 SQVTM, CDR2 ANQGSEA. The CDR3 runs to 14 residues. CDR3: CSVPGQGFNYGYTF. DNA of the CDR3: TGCAGCGTGCCTGGACAGGGGTTTAACTATGGCTACACCTTC.

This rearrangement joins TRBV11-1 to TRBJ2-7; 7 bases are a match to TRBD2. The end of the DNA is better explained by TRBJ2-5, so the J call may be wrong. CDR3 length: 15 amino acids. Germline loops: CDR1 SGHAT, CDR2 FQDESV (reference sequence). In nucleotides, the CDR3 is TGTGCCAGCACTCCCTCTAGCGGTCTACAAGAGACCCAGTACTTC. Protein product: CASTPSSGLQETQYF.

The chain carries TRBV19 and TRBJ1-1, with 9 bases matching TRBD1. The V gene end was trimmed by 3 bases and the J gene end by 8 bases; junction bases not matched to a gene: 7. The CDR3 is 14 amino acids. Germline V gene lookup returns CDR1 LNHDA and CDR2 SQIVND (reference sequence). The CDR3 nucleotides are TGTGCCAGTAGTATCGGACAGGGGAGGATGGAAGCTTTCTTT. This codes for CASSIGQGRMEAFF. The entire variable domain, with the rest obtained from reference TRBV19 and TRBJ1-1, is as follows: DGGITQSPKYLFRKEGQNVTLSCEQNLNHDAMYWYRQDPGQGLRLIYYSQIVNDFQKGDIAEGYSVSREKKESFPLTVTSAQKNPTAFYLCASSIGQGRMEAFFGQGTRLTVV.

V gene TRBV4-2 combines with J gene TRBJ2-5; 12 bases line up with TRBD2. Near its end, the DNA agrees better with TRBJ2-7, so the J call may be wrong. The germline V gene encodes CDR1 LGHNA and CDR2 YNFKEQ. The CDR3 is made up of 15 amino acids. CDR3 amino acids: CASSHTSGRWYEQYF. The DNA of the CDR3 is TGTGCCAGCAGCCACACTAGCGGGAGGTGGTACGAGCAGTACTTC.

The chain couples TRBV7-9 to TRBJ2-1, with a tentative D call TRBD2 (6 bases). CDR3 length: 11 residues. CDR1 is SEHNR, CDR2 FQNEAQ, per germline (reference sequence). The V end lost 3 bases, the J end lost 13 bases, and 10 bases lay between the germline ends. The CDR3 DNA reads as TGTGCCAGCAGCTTTACGGGGGAACAGTTCTTC. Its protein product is CASSFTGEQFF.